This T cell receptor beta chain was sequenced during a study of T cell responses to AZD1222 COVID-19 vaccine. As for the study in general: Second doses at about 4 or about 12 weeks were pooled. The study, taken as a whole, reports: Of spike-specific TCRs, nearly half reportedly target regions left unmutated in variants. The number of AZD1222 recipients seropositive at baseline was only five to seven.

As concerns this clone: The antigen is undetermined.

Using immunoSEQ multiplex PCR, the repertoire was profiled, and TCRdb retains in-frame clones only, with some absent. The sample contains 95,000 to 100,000 clones, approximately 92% of which appear only once. The clonotype originates from an adult in good health. This material consisted of peripheral blood, taken on day 0 of AZD1222 vaccination.

The CDR3 region is CASSTTTTGFNQPQHF. CDR3 bases: TGTGCCAGTAGTACAACAACAACAGGTTTCAATCAGCCCCAGCATTTT. The chain is built from TRBV19 and TRBJ1-5, with D tentatively TRBD1 (5 bases). The germline gives CDR1 LNHDA, CDR2 SQIVND (reference sequence). V was pared by 4 bases and J by 3 bases, with 16 bases between. The CDR3 covers 16 residues.